These 2 T cell receptor beta chains were all obtained from the same sample, sequenced in a study of cytomegalovirus exposure and HLA in healthy donors. 60 Vbeta and 13 Jbeta primers were used in PCR. Assay: immunoSEQ multiplex PCR; the TCRdb copy retains only in-frame clones and omits some. This listing includes about 44,000 clones. Sequencing was carried out using PBMCs. The receptors were gathered from a male donor in good health and CMV-seronegative.

The CDR3 sequence: CASSPIFDSQETQYF. DNA for the CDR3: TGTGCCAGCTCACCTATCTTCGACAGCCAAGAGACCCAGTACTTC. The chain has TRBV18 and TRBJ2-5; D is perhaps TRBD1 (5 bases). Germline V gene sequence: CDR1 KGHSH, CDR2 LQKENI. The CDR3 is made up of 15 amino acids. Between the trimmed V and J ends, which lost 3 bases and 1 base, there was a span of 12 bases.

The V gene is TRBV2, the J gene TRBJ1-5; the D gene is possibly TRBD1 (5 bases). With 7 bases removed from V and 0 bases from J, the gap between germline ends came to 19 bases. Germline V gene lookup returns CDR1 SNHLY and CDR2 FYNNEI. The CDR3 length is 17 residues. CDR3 sequence reads: CASKAVQGVYSNQPQHF. As DNA, the CDR3 is TGTGCCAGCAAGGCAGTGCAGGGCGTATATAGCAATCAGCCCCAGCATTTT.